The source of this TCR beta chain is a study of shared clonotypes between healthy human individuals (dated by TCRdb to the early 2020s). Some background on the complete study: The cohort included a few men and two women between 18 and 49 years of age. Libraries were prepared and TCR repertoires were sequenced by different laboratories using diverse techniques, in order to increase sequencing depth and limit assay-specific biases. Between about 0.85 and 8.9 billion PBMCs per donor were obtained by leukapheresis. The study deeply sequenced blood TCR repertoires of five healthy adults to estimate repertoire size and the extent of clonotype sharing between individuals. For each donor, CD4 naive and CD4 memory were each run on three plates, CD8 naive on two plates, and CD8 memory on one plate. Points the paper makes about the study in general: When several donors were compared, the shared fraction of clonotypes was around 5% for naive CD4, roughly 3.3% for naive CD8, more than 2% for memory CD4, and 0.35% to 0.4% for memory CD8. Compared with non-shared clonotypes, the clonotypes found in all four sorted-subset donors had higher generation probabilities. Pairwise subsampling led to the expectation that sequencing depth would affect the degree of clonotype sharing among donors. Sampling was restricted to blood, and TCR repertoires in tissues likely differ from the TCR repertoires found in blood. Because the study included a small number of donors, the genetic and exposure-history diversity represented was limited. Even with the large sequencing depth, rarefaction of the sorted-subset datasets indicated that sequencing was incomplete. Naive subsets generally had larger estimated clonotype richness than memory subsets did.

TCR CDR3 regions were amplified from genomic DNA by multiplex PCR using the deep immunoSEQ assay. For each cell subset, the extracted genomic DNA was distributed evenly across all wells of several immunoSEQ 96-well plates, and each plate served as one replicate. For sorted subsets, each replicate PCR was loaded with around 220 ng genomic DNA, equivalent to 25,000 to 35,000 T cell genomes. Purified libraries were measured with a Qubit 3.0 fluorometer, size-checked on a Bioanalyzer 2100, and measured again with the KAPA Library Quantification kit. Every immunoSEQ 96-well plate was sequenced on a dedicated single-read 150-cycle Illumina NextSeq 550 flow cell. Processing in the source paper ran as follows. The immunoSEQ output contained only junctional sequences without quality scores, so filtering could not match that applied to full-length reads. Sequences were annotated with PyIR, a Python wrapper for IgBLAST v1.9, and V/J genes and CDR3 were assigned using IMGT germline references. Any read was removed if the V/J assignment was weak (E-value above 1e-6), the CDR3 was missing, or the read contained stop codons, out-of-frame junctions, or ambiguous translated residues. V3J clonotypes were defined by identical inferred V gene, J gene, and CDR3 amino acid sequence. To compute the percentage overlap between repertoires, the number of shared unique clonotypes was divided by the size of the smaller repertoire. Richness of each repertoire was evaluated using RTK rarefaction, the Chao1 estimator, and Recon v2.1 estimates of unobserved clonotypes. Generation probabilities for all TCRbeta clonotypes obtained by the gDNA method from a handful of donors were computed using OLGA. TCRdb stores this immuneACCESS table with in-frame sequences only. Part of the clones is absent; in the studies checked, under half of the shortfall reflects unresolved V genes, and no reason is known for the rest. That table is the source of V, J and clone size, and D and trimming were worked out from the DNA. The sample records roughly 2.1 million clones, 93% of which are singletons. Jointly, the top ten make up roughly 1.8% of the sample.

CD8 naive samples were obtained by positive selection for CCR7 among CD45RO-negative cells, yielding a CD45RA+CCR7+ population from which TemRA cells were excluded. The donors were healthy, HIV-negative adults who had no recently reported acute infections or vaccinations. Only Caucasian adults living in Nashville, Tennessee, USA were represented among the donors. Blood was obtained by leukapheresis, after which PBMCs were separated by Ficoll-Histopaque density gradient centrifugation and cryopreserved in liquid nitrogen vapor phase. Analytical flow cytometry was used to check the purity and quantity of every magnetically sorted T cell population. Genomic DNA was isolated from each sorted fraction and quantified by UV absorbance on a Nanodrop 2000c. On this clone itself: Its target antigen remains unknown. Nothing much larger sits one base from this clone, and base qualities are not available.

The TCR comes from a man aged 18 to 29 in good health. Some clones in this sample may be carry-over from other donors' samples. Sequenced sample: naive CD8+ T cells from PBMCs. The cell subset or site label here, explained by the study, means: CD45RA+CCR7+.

In nucleotides, the sequence is TGTGCCAGCAGCTTGGAGGAGGACAGGGTAACATATGGCTACACCTTC. Its translation is CASSLEEDRVTYGYTF. Here the chain combines TRBV5-4 and TRBJ1-2, with 8 central nucleotides matching TRBD1. Including cysteine and phenylalanine, the CDR3 has 16 amino acids. Kept here is only the CDR3 DNA, which spans 48 bases and is read in frame from base 1. In the germline V gene (reference sequence), CDR1 corresponds to SGHNT and CDR2 to YYREEE. After removal of 0 bases from V and 5 bases from J, the junction retains 9 bases not matched to a gene.